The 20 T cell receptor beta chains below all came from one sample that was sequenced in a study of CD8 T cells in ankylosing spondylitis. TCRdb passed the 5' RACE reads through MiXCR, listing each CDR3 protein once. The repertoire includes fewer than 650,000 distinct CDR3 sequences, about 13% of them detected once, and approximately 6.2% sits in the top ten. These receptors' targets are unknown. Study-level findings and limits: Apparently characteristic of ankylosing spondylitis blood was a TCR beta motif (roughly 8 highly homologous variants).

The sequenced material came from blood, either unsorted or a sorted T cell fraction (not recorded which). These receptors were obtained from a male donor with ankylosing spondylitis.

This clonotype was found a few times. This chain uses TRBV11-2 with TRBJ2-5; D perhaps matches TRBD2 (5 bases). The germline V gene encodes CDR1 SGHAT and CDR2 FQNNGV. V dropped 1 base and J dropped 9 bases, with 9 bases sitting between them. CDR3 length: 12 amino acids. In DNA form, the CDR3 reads TGTGCCAGCAGCTTAGCGGCGCGGGCCCAGTACTTC. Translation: CASSLAARAQYF.

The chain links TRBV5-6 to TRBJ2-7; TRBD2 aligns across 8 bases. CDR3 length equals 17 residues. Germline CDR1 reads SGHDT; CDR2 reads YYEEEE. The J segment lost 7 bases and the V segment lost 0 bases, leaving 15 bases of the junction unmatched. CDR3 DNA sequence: TGTGCCAGCAGCTTGGTCGGGAGGGCTAGCCGGCTTGAAGAGCAGTACTTC. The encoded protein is CASSLVGRASRLEEQYF. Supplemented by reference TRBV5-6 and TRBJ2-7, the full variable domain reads DAGVTQSPTHLIKTRGQQVTLRCSPKSGHDTVSWYQQALGQGPQFIFQYYEEEERQRGNFPDRFSGHQFPNYSSELNVNALLLGDSALYLCASSLVGRASRLEEQYFGPGTRLTVT.

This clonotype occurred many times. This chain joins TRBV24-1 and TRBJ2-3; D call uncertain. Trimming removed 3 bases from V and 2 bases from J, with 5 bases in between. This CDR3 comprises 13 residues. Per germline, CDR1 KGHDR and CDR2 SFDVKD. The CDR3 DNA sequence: TGTGCCACCAGTGATCCACCCACAGATACGCAGTATTTT. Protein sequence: CATSDPPTDTQYF.

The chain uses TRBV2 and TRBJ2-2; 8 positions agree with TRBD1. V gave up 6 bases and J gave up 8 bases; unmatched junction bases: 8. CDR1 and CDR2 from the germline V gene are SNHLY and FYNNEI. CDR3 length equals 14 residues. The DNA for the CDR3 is TGTGCCAGCAGCGCGGACAGGGCTGTGGGGGAGCTGTTTTTT. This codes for CASSADRAVGELFF.

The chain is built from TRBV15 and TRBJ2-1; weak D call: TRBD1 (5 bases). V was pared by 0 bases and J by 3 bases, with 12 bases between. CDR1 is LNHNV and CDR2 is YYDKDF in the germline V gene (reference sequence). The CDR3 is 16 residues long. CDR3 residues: CATSREPPDNYNEQFF. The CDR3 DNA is TGTGCCACCAGCAGAGAACCTCCGGACAACTACAATGAGCAGTTCTTC. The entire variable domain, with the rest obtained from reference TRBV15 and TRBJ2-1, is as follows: DAMVIQNPRYQVTQFGKPVTLSCSQTLNHNVMYWYQQKSSQAPKLLFHYYDKDFNNEADTPDNFQSRRPNTSFCFLDIRSPGLGDTAMYLCATSREPPDNYNEQFFGPGTRLTVL.

The CDR3 region is CASSLRNRNTEAFF. DNA of the CDR3: TGTGCCAGCAGTTTAAGGAACAGGAACACTGAAGCTTTCTTT. The rearrangement joins TRBV12-3 or TRBV12-4 to TRBJ1-1; D ambiguous. V was cut by 2 bases and J by 1 base, with 8 bases left in between. The CDR3 is 14 residues long.

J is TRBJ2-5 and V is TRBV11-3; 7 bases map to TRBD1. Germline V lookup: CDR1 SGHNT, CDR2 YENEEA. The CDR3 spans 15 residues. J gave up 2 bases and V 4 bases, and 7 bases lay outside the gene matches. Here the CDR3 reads CASSSRTGEQETQYF. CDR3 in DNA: TGTGCCAGCAGCTCCCGGACAGGAGAACAAGAGACCCAGTACTTC. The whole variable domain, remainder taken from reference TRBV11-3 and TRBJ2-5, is EAGVVQSPRYKIIEKKQPVAFWCNPISGHNTLYWYLQNLGQGPELLIRYENEEAVDDSQLPKDRFSAERLKGVDSTLKIQPAELGDSAVYLCASSSRTGEQETQYFGPGTRLLVL.

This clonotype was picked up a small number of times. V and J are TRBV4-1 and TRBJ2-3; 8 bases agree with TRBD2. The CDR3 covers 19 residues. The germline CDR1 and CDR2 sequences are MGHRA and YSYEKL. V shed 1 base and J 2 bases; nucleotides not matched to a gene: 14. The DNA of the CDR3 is TGCGCCAGCAGCCAAGCCGGGACTAGGGGCTTGATTCTCACAGATACGCAGTATTTT. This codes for CASSQAGTRGLILTDTQYF.

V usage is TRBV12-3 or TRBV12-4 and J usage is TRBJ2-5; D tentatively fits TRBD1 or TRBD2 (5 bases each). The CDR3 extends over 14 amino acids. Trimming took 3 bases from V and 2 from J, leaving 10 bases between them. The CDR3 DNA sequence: TGTGCCAGCAGTTTTCCGGGACGACAAGAGACCCAGTACTTC. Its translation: CASSFPGRQETQYF.

As DNA, the CDR3 is TGTGCCATCAGTGACCCTTCGAGGAGTGACTCTAACTATGGCTACACCTTC. Its protein product is CAISDPSRSDSNYGYTF. This sequence joins TRBV10-3 and TRBJ1-2; D gene unclear. The CDR3 totals 17 residues. The V gene lost 3 bases and the J gene lost 0 bases, with 17 bases spanning the gap. CDR1 and CDR2 from the germline V gene are ENHRY and SYGVKD.

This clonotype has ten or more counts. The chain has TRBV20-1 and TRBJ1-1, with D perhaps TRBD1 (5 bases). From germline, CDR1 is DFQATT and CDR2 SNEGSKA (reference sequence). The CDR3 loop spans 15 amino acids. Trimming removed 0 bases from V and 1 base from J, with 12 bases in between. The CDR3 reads CSARDQFQGNTEAFF. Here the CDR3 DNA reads TGCAGTGCTAGAGATCAGTTTCAGGGGAACACTGAAGCTTTCTTT.

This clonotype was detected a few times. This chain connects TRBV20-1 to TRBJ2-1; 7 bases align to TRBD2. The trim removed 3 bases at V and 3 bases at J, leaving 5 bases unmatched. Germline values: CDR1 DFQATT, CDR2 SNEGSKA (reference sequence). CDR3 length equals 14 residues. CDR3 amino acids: CSARFGGSYNEQFF. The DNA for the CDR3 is TGCAGTGCTAGGTTCGGCGGGAGCTACAATGAGCAGTTCTTC.

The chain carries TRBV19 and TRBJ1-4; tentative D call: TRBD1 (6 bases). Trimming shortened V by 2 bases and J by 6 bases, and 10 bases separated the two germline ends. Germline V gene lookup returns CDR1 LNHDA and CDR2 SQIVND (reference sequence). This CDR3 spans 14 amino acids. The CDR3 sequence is CASSIQRTDEKLFF. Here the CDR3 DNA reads TGTGCCAGTAGTATACAACGGACAGATGAAAAACTGTTTTTT.

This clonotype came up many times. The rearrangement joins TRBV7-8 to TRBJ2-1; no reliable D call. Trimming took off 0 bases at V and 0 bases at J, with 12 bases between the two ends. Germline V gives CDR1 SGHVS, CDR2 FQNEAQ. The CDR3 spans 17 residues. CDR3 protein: CASSLAGPSSSYNEQFF. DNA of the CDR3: TGTGCCAGCAGCTTAGCAGGGCCTTCCAGCTCCTACAATGAGCAGTTCTTC.

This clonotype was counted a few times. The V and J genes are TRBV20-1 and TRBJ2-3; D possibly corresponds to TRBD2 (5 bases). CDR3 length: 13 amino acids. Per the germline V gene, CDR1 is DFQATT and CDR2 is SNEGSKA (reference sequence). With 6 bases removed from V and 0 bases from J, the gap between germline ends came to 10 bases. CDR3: CSALRGSTDTQYF. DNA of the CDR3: TGCAGTGCCCTGAGAGGGAGCACAGATACGCAGTATTTT.

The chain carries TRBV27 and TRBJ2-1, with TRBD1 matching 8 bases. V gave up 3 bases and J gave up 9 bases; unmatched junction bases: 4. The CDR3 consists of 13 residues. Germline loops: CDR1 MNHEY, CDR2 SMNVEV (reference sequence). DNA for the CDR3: TGTGCCAGCAGTTTGGACAGGGCGGGTGAGCAGTTCTTC. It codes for CASSLDRAGEQFF.

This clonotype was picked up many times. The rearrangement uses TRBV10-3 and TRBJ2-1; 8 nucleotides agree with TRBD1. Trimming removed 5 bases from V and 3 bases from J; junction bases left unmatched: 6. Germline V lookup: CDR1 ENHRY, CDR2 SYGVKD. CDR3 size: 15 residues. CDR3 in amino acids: CAISPTGDNYNEQFF. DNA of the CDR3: TGTGCCATCAGTCCGACAGGGGATAACTACAATGAGCAGTTCTTC.

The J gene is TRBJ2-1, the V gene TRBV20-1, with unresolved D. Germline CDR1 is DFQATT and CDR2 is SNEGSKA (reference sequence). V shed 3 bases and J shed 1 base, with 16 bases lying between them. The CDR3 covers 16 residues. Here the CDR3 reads CSARIPGGRSYNEQFF. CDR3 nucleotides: TGCAGTGCTAGGATCCCAGGTGGAAGGTCCTACAATGAGCAGTTCTTC.

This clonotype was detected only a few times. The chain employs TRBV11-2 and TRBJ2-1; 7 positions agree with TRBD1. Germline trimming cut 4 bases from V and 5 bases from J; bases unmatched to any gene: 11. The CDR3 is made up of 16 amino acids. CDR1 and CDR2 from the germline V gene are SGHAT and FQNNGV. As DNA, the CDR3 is TGTGCCAGCAGCTCTATGAAGGGGGCGTTTAACAATGAGCAGTTCTTC. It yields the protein CASSSMKGAFNNEQFF.

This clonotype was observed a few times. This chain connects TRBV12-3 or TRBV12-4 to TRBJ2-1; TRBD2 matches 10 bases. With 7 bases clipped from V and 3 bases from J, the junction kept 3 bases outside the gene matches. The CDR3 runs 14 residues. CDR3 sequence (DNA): TGTGCCAGCAAAACTAGCGGGGTCTACAATGAGCAGTTCTTC. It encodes CASKTSGVYNEQFF.